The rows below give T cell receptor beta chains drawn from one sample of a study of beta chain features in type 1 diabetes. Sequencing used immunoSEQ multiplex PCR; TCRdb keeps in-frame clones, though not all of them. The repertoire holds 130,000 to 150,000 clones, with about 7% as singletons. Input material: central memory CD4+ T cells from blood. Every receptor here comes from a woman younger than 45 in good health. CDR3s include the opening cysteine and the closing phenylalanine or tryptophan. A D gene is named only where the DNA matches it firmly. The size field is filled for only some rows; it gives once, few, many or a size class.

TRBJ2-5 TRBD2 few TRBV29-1 CSVAQLTSDQETQYF TGCAGCGTTGCGCAGCTAACTAGCGACCAAGAGACCCAGTACTTC
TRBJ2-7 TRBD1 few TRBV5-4 CASSQGQSMSEQYF TGTGCCAGCAGCCAGGGACAGTCGATGAGCGAGCAGTACTTC
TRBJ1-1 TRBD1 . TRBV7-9 CASSPQTGGGTEAFF TGTGCCAGCAGCCCACAAACAGGGGGTGGGACTGAAGCTTTCTTT
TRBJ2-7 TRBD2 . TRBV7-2 CASSLGLTGGLYEQYF TGTGCCAGCAGCTTAGGGCTTACGGGAGGGCTATACGAGCAGTACTTC
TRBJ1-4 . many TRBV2 CASRTGTFEKLFF TGTGCCAGCAGGACCGGGACATTCGAAAAACTGTTTTTT
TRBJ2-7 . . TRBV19 CASRGRDGNSYEQYF TGTGCCAGCAGGGGCCGGGACGGGAACTCCTACGAGCAGTACTTC
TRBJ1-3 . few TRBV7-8 CASSLVDRLSGNTIYF TGTGCCAGCAGCTTAGTTGACAGGTTATCTGGAAACACCATATATTTT
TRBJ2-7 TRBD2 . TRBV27 CASTLVGAGAYEQYF TGTGCCAGCACCCTGGTTGGAGCGGGGGCCTACGAGCAGTACTTC
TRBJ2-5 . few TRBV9 CASSVAEGGETQYF TGTGCCAGCAGCGTAGCCGAGGGGGGGGAGACCCAGTACTTC
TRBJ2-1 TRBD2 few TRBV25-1 CASSVGTSRFYNEQFF TGTGCCAGCAGTGTAGGGACTAGCAGGTTCTACAATGAGCAGTTCTTC
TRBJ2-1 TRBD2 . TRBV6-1 CASSRTSEQGNEQFF TGTGCCAGCAGCAGGACTAGCGAACAAGGGAATGAGCAGTTCTTC
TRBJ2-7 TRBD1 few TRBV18 CASSSTGGYSYEQYF TGTGCCAGCTCATCGACAGGGGGATACTCCTACGAGCAGTACTTC
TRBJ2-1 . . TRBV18 CASSPNRDEQFF TGTGCCAGCTCACCAAACAGGGATGAGCAGTTCTTC
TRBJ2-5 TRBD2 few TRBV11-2 CASSLARLAGGETQYF TGTGCCAGCAGCTTAGCTAGGCTAGCGGGCGGGGAGACCCAGTACTTC
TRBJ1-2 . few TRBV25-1 CASSGGGQPYYGYTF TGTGCCAGCAGTGGGGGGGGGCAGCCTTACTATGGCTACACCTTC
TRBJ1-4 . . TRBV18 CASSPLGQGSEKLFF TGTGCCAGCTCACCACTCGGGCAGGGTAGTGAAAAACTGTTTTTT